This T cell receptor beta chain emerged from a study of cytomegalovirus exposure and HLA in healthy donors. The overall study: Unique TCR beta sequences numbering fewer than 130 million came from 150 million to 200 million T cells in an earlier analysis. Study-level points and caveats: The dataset shows that most TCR sequences were rare, while some public TCRs occurred in many donors. For most subjects, TCR beta sequences were reported to predict HLA-A and HLA-B alleles with accuracy. The study listed under 200 cytomegalovirus-associated TCR beta chains.

CDR3 size: 15 residues. Per the germline V gene, CDR1 is SNHLY and CDR2 is FYNNEI. After removal of 5 bases from V and 4 bases from J, the junction contained 9 bases not matched to a gene. The PCR made use of 60 Vbeta and 13 Jbeta primers. Assay used: immunoSEQ multiplex PCR; TCRdb lists only in-frame clones, some missing. The sample lists about 89,000 clones; approximately 80% were seen once. As for this clone: The antigen remains undetermined.

This rearrangement joins TRBV2 to TRBJ2-5, with 8 bases identical to TRBD2. The sequence came from a man aged 30-40 years in good health and CMV-seronegative. The specimen sequenced was PBMCs. This CDR3 is CASSNQGLVGETQYF. The CDR3 coding sequence is TGTGCCAGCAGTAACCAGGGACTAGTTGGAGAGACCCAGTACTTC.